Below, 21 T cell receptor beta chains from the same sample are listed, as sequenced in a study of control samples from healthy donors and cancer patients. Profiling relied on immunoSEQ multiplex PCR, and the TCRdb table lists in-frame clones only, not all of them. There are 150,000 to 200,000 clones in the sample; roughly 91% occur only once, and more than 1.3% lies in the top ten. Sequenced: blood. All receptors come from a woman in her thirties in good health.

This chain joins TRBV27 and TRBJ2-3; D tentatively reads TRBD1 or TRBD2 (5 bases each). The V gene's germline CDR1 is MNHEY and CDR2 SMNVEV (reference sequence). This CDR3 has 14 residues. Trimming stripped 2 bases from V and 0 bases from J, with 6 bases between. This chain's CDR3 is CASSLGDSTDTQYF. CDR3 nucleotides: TGTGCCAGCAGTTTAGGGGACAGCACAGATACGCAGTATTTT.

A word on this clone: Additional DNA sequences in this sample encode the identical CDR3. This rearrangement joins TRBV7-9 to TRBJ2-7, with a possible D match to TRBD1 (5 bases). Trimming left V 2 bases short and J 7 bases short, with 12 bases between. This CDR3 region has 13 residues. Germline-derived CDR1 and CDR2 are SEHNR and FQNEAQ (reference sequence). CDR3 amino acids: CASSLIGVGEQYF. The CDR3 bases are TGTGCCAGCAGCTTAATAGGGGTGGGGGAGCAGTACTTC.

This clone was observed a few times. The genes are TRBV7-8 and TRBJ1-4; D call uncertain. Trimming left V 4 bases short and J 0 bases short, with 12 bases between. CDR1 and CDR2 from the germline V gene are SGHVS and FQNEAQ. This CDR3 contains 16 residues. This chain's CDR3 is CASSSAELSTNEKLFF. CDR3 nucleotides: TGTGCCAGCAGCTCAGCAGAGCTCTCAACTAATGAAAAACTGTTTTTT.

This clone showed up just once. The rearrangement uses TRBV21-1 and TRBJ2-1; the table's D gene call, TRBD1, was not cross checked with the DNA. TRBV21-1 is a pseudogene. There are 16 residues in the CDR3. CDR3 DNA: TGTGCCAGCAGCAAGGACAGATTAATAACCTACAATGAGCAGTTCTTC. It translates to CASSKDRLITYNEQFF.

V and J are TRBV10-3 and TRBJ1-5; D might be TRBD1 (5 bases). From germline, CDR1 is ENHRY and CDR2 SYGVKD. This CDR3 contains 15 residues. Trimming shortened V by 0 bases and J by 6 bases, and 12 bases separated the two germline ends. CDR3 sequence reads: CAISESGQVVQPQHF. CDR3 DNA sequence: TGTGCCATCAGTGAGTCCGGACAAGTGGTTCAGCCCCAGCATTTT.

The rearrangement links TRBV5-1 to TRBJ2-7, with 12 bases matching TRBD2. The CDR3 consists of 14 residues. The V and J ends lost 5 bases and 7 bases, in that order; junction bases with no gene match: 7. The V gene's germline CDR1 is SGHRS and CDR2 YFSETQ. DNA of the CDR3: TGCGCCAGCAGTACCGGACTAGCGGGACAAGAGCAGTACTTC. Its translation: CASSTGLAGQEQYF. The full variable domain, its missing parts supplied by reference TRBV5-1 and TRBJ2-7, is KAGVTQTPRYLIKTRGQQVTLSCSPISGHRSVSWYQQTPGQGLQFLFEYFSETQRNKGNFPGRFSGRQFSNSRSEMNVSTLELGDSALYLCASSTGLAGQEQYFGPGTRLTVT.

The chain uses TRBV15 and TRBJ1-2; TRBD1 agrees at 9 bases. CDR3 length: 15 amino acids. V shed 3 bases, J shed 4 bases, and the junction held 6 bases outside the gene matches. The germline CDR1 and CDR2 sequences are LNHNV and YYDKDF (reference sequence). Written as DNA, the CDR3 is TGTGCCACCAGCAGTGGCCGGGACAGGGCCTATGGCTACACCTTC. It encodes CATSSGRDRAYGYTF.

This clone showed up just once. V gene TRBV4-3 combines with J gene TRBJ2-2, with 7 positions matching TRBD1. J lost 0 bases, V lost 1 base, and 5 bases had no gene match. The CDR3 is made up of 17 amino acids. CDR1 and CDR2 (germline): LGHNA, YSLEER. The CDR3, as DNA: TGCGCCAGCAGCCAAGTTTGGGACAGCCCGAACACCGGGGAGCTGTTTTTT. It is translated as CASSQVWDSPNTGELFF.

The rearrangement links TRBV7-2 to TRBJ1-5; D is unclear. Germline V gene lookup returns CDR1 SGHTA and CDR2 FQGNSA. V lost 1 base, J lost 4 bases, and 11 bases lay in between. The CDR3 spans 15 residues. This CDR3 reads CASSLGQAGNQPQHF. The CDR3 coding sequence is TGTGCCAGCAGCTTAGGTCAAGCGGGGAATCAGCCCCAGCATTTT.

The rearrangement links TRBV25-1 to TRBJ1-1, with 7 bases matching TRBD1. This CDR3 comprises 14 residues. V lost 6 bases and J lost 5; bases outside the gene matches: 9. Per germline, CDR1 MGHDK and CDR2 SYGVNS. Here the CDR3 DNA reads TGTGCCAGCAGCCACGACAGGGAGCGGACTGAAGCTTTCTTT. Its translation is CASSHDRERTEAFF. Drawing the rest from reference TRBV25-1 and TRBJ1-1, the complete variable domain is EADIYQTPRYLVIGTGKKITLECSQTMGHDKMYWYQQDPGMELHLIHYSYGVNSTEKGDLSSESTVSRIRTEHFPLTLESARPSHTSQYLCASSHDRERTEAFFGQGTRLTVV.

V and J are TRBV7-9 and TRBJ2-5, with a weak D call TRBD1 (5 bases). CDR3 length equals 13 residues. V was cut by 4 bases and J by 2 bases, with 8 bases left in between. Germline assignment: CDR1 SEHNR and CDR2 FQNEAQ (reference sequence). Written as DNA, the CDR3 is TGTGCCAGCAGCTCCAGACAGCAAGAGACCCAGTACTTC. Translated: CASSSRQQETQYF.

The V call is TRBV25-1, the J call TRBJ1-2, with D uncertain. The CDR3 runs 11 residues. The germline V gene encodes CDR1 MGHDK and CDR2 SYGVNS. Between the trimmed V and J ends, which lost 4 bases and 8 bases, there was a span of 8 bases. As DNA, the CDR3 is TGTGCCAGCAGTGCCGGGTACGGCTACACCTTC. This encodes CASSAGYGYTF.

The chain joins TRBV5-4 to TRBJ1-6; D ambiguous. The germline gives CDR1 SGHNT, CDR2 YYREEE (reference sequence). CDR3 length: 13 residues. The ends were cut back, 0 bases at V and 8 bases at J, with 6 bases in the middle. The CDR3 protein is CASSLVRDSPLHF. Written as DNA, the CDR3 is TGTGCCAGCAGCTTGGTAAGGGATTCACCCCTCCACTTT.

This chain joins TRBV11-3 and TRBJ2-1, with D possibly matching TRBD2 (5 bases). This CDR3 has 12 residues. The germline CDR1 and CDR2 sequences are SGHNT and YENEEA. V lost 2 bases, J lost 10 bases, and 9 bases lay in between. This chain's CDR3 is CASSLTGWEQFF. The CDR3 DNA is TGTGCCAGCAGCTTAACGGGATGGGAGCAGTTCTTC.

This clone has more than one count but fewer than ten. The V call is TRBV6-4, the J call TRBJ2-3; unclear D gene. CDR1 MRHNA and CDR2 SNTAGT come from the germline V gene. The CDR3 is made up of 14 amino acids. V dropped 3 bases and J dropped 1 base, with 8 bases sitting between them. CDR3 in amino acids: CASSESPGTDTQYF. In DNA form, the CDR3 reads TGTGCCAGCAGTGAATCCCCGGGCACAGATACGCAGTATTTT.

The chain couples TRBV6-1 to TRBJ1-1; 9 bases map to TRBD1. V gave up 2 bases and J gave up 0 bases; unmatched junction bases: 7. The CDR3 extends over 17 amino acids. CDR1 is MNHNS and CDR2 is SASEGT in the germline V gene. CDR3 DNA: TGTGCCAGCAGTGAACGGGACAGGGAGTCGCTGAACACTGAAGCTTTCTTT. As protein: CASSERDRESLNTEAFF.

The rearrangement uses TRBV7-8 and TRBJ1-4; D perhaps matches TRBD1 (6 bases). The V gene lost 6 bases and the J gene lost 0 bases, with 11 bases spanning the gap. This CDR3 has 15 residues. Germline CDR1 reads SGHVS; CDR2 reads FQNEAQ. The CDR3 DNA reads TGTGCCAGCAGAGATAGGACAGCAACTAATGAAAAACTGTTTTTT. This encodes CASRDRTATNEKLFF.

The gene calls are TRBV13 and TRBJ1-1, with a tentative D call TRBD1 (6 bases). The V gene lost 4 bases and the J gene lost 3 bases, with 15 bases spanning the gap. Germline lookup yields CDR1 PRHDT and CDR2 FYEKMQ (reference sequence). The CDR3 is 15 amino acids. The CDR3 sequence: CASSWRGARDTEAFF. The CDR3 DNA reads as TGTGCCAGCAGCTGGAGGGGGGCGCGGGACACTGAAGCTTTCTTT.

The chain's CDR3 is CASSYSGTGEAFF. The DNA for the CDR3 is TGTGCCAGCAGTTACTCGGGGACAGGGGAAGCTTTCTTT. The gene calls are TRBV6-6 and TRBJ1-1, with 9 bases fitting TRBD1. Germline CDR1 reads MNHNY; CDR2 reads SVGAGI (reference sequence). The CDR3 covers 13 residues. The ends lost 0 bases at V and 8 bases at J; junction bases unmatched: 1.

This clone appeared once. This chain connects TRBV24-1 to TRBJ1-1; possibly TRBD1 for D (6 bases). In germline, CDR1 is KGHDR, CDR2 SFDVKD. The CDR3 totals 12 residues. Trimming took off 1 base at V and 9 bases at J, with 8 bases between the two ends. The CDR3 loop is CATSDFTGQAFF. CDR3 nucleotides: TGTGCCACCAGTGATTTCACAGGGCAAGCTTTCTTT.

CDR3 protein: CASSLGGGGGYGYTF. The CDR3 region has the DNA TGTGCCAGCAGCTTGGGTGGCGGGGGCGGCTATGGCTACACCTTC. J is TRBJ1-2 and V is TRBV7-2; D may be TRBD1 (6 bases). The V gene's germline CDR1 is SGHTA and CDR2 FQGNSA. The CDR3 is 15 amino acids. Trimming shortened V by 3 bases and J by 4 bases, and 15 bases separated the two germline ends.